This T cell receptor (beta chain) stems from a study of T cells after yellow fever vaccination. This clonotype has ten or more counts. The CDR3 length is 17 residues. Germline CDR1 and CDR2: SGHRS and YFSETQ. The J segment lost 1 base and the V segment lost 1 base, leaving 8 bases of the junction unmatched. TCRdb re-called the 5' RACE reads with MiXCR, one entry per CDR3 protein. The sample carries tens of thousands of distinct CDR3 sequences, roughly 7.4% recorded once. This receptor was taken from a man aged 18 to 29 who received the YFV17D yellow fever vaccine. The genes are TRBV5-1 and TRBJ2-3, with 8 bases that match TRBD2. This specimen consisted of CD8+ T cells sorted from PBMCs, obtained roughly 15 days after the first yellow fever vaccination. The CDR3 DNA sequence: TGCGCCAGCAGCTTGAGTCGGGGGGGCGTGGGCACAGATACGCAGTATTTT. It specifies CASSLSRGGVGTDTQYF.